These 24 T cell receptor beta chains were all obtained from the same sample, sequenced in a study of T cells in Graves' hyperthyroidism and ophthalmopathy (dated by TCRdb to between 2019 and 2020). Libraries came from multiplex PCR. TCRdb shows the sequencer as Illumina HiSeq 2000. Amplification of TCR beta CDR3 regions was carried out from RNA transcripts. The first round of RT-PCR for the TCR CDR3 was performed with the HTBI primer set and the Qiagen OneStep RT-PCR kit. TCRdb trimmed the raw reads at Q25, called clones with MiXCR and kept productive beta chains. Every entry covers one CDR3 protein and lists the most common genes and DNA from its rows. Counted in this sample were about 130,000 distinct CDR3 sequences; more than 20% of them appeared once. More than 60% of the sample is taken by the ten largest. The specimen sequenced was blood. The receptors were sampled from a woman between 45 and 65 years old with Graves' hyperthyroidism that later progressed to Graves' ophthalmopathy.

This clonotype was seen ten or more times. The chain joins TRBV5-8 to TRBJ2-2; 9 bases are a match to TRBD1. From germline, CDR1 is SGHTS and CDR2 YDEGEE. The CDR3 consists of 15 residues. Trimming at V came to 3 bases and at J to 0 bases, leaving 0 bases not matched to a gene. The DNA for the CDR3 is TGTGCCAGCAGCTGGACAGGGGCGAACACCGGGGAGCTGTTTTTT. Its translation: CASSWTGANTGELFF. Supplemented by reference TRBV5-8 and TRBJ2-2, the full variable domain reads EAGVTQSPTHLIKTRGQQATLRCSPISGHTSVYWYQQALGLGLQFLLWYDEGEERNRGNFPPRFSGRQFPNYSSELNVNALELEDSALYLCASSWTGANTGELFFGEGSRLTVL.

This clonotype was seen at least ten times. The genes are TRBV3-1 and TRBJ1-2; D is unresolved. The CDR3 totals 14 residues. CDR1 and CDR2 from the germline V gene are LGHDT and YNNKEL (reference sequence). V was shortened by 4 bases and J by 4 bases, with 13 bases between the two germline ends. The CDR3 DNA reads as TGTGCCAGCAGCCTTACGGGCTTTACCTATGGCTACACCTTC. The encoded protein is CASSLTGFTYGYTF.

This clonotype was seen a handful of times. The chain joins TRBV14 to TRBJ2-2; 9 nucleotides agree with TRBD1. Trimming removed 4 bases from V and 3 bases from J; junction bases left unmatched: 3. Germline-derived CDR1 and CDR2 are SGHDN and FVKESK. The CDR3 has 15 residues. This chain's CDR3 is CASSPTGGYTGELFF. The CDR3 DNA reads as TGTGCCAGCAGCCCAACAGGGGGCTACACCGGGGAGCTGTTTTTT.

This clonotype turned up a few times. DNA for the CDR3: TGTGCCAGCAGCCTCCGTTGGGGGGGGGATCAGCCCCAGCATTTT. It codes for CASSLRWGGDQPQHF. The chain combines TRBV7-2 with TRBJ1-5; D possibly corresponds to TRBD1 (5 bases). The CDR3 runs 15 residues. Germline V gene lookup returns CDR1 SGHTA and CDR2 FQGNSA. The V end lost 5 bases, the J end lost 5 bases, and 16 bases lay between the germline ends.

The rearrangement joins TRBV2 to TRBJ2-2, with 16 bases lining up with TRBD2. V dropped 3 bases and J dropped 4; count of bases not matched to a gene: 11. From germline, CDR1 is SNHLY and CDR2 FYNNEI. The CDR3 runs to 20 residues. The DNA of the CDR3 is TGTGCCAGCAGTGATTTGGGACTAGCGGGAGGGCCGCGAGGCACCGGGGAGCTGTTTTTT. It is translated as CASSDLGLAGGPRGTGELFF.

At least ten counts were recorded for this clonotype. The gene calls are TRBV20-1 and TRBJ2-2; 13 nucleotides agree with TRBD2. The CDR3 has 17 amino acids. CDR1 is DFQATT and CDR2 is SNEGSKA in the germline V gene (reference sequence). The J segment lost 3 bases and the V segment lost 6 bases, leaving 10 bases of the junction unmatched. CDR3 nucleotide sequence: TGCAGTGCCAGGGGCACTAGCGGGAGGGGGGACACCGGGGAGCTGTTTTTT. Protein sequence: CSARGTSGRGDTGELFF.

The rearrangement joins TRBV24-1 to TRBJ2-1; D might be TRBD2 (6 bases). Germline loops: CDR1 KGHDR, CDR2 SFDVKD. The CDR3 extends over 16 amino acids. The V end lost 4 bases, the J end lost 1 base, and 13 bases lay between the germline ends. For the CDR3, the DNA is TGTGCCACCAGTGACTCGTCTAGCGTTTCCTACAATGAGCAGTTCTTC. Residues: CATSDSSSVSYNEQFF.

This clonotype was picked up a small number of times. The CDR3 nucleotides are TGTGCCAGCAGTGACCAGGACAGGGGCAATCAGCCCCAGCATTTT. This sequence encodes CASSDQDRGNQPQHF. The rearrangement links TRBV6-1 to TRBJ1-5, with 8 bases that match TRBD1. The CDR3 extends over 15 amino acids. Germline V lookup: CDR1 MNHNS, CDR2 SASEGT. The V segment lost 3 bases and the J segment 2 bases; nucleotides outside the gene matches: 3.

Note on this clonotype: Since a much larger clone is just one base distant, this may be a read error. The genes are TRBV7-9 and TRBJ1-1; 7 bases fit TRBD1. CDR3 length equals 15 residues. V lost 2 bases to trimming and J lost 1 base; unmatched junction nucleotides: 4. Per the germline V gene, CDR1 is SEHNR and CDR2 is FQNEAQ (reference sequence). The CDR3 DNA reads TGTGCCAGCAGCTTAAAAGGGGGCGCGAACACTGAAGCTTTCTTT. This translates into CASSLKGGANTEAFF. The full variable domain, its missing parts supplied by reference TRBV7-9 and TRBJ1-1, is DTGVSQNPRHKITKRGQNVTFRCDPISEHNRLYWYRQTLGQGPEFLTYFQNEAQLEKSRLLSDRFSAERPKGSFSTLEIQRTEQGDSAMYLCASSLKGGANTEAFFGQGTRLTVV.

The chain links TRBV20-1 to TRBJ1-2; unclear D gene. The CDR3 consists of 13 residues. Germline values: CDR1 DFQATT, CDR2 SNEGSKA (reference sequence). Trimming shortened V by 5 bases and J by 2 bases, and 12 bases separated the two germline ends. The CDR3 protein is CSAPPGVNYGYTF. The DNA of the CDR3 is TGCAGTGCTCCCCCCGGGGTGAACTATGGCTACACCTTC.

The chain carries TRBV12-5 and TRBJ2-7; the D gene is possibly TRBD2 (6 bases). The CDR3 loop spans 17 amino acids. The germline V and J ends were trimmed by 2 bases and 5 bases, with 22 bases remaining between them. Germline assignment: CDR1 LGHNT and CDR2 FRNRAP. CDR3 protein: CASGLSGRGLPVHEQYF. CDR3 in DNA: TGTGCTAGTGGTTTGAGTGGAAGGGGACTCCCCGTACACGAGCAGTACTTC. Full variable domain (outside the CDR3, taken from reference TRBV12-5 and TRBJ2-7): DARVTQTPRHKVTEMGQEVTMRCQPILGHNTVFWYRQTMMQGLELLAYFRNRAPLDDSGMPKDRFSAEMPDATLATLKIQPSEPRDSAVYFCASGLSGRGLPVHEQYFGPGTRLTVT.

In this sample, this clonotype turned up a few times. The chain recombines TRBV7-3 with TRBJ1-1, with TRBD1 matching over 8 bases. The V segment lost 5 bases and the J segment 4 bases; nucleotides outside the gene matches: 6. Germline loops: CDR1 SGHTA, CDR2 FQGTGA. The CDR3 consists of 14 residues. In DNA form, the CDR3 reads TGTGCCAGCAGCCGCAGGGGGCTGGGCACTGAAGCTTTCTTT. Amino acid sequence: CASSRRGLGTEAFF.

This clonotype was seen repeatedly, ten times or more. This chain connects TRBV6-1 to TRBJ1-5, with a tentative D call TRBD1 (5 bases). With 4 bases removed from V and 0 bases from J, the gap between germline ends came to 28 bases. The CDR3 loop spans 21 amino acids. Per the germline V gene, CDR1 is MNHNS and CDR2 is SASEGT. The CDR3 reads CASSALTATVPWGYSNQPQHF. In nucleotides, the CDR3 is TGTGCCAGCAGTGCACTCACCGCTACAGTTCCCTGGGGCTATAGCAATCAGCCCCAGCATTTT.

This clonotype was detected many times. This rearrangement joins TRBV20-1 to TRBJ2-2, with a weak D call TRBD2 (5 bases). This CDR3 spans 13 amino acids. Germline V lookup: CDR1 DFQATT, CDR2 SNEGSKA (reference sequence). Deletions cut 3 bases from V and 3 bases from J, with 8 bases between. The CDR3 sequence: CSARDSYTGELFF. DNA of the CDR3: TGCAGTGCTAGGGACTCCTACACCGGGGAGCTGTTTTTT.

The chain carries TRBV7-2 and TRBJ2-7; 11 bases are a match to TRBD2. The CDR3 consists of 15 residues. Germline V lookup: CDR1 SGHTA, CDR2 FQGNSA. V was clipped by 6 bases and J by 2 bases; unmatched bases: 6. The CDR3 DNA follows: TGTGCCAGCAGTTATGGACTAGCGGGCCCCTACGAGCAGTACTTC. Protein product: CASSYGLAGPYEQYF.

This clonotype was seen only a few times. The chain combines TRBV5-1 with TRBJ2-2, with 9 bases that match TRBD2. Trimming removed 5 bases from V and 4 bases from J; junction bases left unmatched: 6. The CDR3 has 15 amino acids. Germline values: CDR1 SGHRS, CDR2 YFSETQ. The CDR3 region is CASSFASGATGELFF. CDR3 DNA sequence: TGCGCCAGCAGTTTTGCTAGCGGGGCCACCGGGGAGCTGTTTTTT.

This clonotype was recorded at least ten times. CDR3 DNA: TGTGCCAGCAGTTTAGGACAGAACTATGGCTACACCTTC. The encoded protein is CASSLGQNYGYTF. This sequence joins TRBV28 and TRBJ1-2; D possibly corresponds to TRBD1 (6 bases). Per the germline V gene, CDR1 is MDHEN and CDR2 is SYDVKM. With 2 bases removed from V and 2 bases from J, the gap between germline ends came to 6 bases. This CDR3 has 13 amino acids.

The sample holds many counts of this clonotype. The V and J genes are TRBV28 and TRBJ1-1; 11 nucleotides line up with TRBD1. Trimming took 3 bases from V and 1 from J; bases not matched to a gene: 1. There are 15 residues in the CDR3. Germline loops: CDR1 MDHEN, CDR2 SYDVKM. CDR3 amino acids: CASSLGQGGNTEAFF. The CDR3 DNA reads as TGTGCCAGCAGTTTGGGACAGGGGGGGAACACTGAAGCTTTCTTT.

CDR3 in amino acids: CASSLGGNQAFF. The CDR3 region has the DNA TGTGCCAGCAGCTTAGGAGGGAACCAAGCTTTCTTT. J is TRBJ1-1 and V is TRBV7-9; D is unresolved. This CDR3 is built from 12 residues. V was clipped by 1 base and J by 9 bases, with 9 bases between them. Germline CDR1 is SEHNR and CDR2 is FQNEAQ (reference sequence).

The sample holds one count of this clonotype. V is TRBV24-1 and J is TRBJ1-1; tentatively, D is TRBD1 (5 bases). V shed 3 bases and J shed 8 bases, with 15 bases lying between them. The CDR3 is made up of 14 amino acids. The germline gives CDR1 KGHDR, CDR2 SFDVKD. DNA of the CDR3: TGTGCCACCAGTGATGGACACTCCTCGGCAGAAGCTTTCTTT. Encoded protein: CATSDGHSSAEAFF.

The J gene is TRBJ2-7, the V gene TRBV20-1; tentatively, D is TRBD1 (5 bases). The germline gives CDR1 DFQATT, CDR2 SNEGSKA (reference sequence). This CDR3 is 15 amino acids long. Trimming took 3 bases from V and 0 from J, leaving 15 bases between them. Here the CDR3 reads CSARTDIPSSYEQYF. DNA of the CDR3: TGCAGTGCTAGGACAGACATCCCTTCCTCCTACGAGCAGTACTTC.

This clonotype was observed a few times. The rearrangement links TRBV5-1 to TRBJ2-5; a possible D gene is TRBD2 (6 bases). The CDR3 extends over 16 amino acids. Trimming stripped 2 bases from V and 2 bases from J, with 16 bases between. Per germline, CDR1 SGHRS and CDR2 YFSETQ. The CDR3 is CASSLVNTGGQETQYF. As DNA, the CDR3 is TGCGCCAGCAGCTTAGTGAATACTGGAGGGCAAGAGACCCAGTACTTC.

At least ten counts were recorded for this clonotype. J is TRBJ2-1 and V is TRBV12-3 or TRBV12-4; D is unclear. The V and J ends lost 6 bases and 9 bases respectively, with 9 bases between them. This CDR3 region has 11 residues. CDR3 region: CASSLGAEQFF. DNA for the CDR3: TGTGCCAGCAGCCTCGGCGCTGAGCAGTTCTTC.

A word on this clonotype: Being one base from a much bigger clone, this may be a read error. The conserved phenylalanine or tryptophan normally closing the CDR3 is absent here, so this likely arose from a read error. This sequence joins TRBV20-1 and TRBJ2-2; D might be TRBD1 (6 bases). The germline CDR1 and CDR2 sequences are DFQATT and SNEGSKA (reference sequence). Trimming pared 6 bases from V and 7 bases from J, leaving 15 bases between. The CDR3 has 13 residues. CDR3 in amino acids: CSAYQGSGGELFL. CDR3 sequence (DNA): TGCAGTGCCTATCAGGGGAGTGGCGGGGAGCTGTTTCTT.